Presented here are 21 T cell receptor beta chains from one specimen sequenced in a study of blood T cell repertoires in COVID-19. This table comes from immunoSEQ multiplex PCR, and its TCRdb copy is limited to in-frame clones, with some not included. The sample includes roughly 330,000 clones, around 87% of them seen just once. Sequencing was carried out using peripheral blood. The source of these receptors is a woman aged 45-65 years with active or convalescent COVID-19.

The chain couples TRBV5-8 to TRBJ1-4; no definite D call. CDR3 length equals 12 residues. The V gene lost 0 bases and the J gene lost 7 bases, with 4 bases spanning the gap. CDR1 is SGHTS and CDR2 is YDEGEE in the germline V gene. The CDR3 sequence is CASSLDLEKLFF. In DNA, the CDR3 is TGTGCCAGCAGCTTGGATCTTGAAAAACTGTTTTTT. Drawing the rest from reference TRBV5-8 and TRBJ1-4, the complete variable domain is EAGVTQSPTHLIKTRGQQATLRCSPISGHTSVYWYQQALGLGLQFLLWYDEGEERNRGNFPPRFSGRQFPNYSSELNVNALELEDSALYLCASSLDLEKLFFGSGTQLSVL.

The CDR3 DNA follows: TGTGCCAGCAGCTTAGATCTTTCTAGCGGGTTACACAATGAGCAGTTCTTC. It yields the protein CASSLDLSSGLHNEQFF. This sequence joins TRBV11-2 and TRBJ2-1; 8 positions agree with TRBD2. Looked up from germline, CDR1 is SGHAT and CDR2 is FQNNGV. V lost 0 bases and J lost 5; bases outside the gene matches: 9. There are 17 residues in the CDR3.

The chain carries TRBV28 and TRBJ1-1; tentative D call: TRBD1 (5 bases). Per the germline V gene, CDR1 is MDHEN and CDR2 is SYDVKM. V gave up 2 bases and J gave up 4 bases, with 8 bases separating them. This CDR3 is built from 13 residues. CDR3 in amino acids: CASSLGGGTEAFF. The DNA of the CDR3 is TGTGCCAGCAGTTTAGGGGGGGGCACTGAAGCTTTCTTT.

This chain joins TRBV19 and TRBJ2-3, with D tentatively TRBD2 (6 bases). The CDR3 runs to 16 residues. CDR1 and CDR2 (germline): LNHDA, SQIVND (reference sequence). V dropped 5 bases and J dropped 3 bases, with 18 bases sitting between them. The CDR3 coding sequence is TGTGCCAGTAGTTCCGGGGCCCCAGGGAGGACAGATACGCAGTATTTT. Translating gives CASSSGAPGRTDTQYF.

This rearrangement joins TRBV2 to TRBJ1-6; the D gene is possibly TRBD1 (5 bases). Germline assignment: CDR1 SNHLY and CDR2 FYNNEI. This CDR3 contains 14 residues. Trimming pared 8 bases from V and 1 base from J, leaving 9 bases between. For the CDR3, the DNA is TGTGCCAGCGCGGGGGGTTCCTATAATTCACCCCTCCACTTT. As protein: CASAGGSYNSPLHF.

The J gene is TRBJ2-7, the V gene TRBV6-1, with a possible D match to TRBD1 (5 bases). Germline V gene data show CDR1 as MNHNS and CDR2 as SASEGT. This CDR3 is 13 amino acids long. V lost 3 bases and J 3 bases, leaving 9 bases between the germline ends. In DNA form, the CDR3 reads TGTGCCAGCAGTGACGGACACTACTACGAGCAGTACTTC. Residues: CASSDGHYYEQYF.

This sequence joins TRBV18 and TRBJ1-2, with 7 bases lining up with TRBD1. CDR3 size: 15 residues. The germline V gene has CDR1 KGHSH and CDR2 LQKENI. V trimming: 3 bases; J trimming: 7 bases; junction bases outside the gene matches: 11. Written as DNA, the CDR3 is TGTGCCAGCTCACCCCAGGGACAGACGAGGGGTGGCTACACCTTC. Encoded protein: CASSPQGQTRGGYTF.

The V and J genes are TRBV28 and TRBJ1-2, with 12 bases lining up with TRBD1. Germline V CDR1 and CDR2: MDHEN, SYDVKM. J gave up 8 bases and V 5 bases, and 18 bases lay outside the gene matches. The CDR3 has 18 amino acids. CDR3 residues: CASSPSLRSGTGGRGYTF. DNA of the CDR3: TGTGCCAGCAGTCCATCTTTACGTTCCGGGACAGGGGGCAGGGGCTACACCTTC.

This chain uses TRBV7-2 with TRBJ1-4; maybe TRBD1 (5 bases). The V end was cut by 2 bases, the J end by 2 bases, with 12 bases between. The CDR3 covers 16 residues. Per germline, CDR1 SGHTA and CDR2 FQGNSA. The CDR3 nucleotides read TGTGCCAGCAGCTTAATGGGCCAGGGCACTAATGAAAAACTGTTTTTT. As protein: CASSLMGQGTNEKLFF.

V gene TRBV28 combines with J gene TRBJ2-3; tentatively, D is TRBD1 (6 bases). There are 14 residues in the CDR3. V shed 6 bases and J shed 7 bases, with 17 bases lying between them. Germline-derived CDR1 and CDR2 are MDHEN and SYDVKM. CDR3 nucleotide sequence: TGTGCCAGCAGCCCTCTGCAGGGGCGGCATACGCAGTATTTT. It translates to CASSPLQGRHTQYF.

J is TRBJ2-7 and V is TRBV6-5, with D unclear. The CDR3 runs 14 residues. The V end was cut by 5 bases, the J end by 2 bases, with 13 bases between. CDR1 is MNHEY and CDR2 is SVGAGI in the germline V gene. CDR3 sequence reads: CASSTLAVPYEQYF. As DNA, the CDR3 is TGTGCCAGCAGTACCCTCGCGGTGCCCTACGAGCAGTACTTC.

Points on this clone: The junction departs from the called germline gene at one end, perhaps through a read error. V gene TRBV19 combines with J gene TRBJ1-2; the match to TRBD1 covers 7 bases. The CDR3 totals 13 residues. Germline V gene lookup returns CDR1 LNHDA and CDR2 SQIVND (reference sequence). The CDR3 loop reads CASRQDRPLTFNF. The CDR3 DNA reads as TGTGCCAGTAGACAGGACAGGCCCTTAACCTTTAACTTC.

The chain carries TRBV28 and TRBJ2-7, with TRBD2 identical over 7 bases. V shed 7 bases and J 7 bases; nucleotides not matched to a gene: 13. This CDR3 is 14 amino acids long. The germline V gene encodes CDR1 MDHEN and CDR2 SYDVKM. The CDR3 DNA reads TGTGCCAGCACCCTGGGGGGGAGGCCCATAGAGCAGTACTTC. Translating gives CASTLGGRPIEQYF.

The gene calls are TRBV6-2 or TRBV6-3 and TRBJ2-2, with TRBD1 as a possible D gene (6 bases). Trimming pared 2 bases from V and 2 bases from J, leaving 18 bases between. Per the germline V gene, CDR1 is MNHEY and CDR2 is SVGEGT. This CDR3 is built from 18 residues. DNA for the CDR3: TGTGCCAGCAGTTACGGGCGCAGGGGTGTGAGAAACACCGGGGAGCTGTTTTTT. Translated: CASSYGRRGVRNTGELFF.

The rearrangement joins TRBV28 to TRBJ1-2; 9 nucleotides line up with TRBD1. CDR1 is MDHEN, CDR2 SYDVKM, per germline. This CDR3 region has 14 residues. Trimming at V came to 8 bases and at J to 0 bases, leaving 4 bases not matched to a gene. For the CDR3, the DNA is TGTGCCAGCGGGACAGGGCCCCCTAACTATGGCTACACCTTC. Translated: CASGTGPPNYGYTF.

The CDR3 reads CASSSVPKGLAGTDTQYF. CDR3 bases: TGTGCCAGCAGTTCTGTGCCGAAAGGACTAGCGGGCACAGATACGCAGTATTTT. The chain has TRBV28 and TRBJ2-3, with 10 bases matching TRBD2. V lost 4 bases and J lost 1; bases outside the gene matches: 11. Per the germline V gene, CDR1 is MDHEN and CDR2 is SYDVKM. The CDR3 length is 18 residues.

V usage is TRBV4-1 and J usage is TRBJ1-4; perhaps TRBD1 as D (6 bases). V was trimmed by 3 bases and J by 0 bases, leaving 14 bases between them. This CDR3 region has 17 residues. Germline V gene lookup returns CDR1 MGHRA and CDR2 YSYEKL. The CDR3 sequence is CASSHTGLGATNEKLFF. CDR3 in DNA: TGCGCCAGCAGCCATACAGGGTTGGGCGCAACTAATGAAAAACTGTTTTTT.

This chain's CDR3 is CASSQGRTQETQYF. DNA of the CDR3: TGTGCCAGCAGCCAAGGGCGGACTCAAGAGACCCAGTACTTC. This rearrangement joins TRBV3-1 (or the pseudogene TRBV3-2) to TRBJ2-5; maybe TRBD2 (5 bases). Trimming took 1 base from V and 2 from J, leaving 8 bases between them. From germline, CDR1 is LGHDT and CDR2 YNNKEL (reference sequence). The CDR3 is made up of 14 amino acids.

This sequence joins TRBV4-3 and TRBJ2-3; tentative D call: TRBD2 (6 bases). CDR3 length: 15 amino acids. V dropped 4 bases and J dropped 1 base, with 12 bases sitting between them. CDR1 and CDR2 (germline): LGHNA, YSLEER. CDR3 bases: TGCGCCAGCAGCCGCGGCTCGGGGGGCACAGATACGCAGTATTTT. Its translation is CASSRGSGGTDTQYF.

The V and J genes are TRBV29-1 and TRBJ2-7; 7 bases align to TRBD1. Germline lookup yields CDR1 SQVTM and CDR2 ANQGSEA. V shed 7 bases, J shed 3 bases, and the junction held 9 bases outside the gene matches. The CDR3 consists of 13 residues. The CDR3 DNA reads TGCAGCGCGATGGTGGGACAGAACTACGAGCAGTACTTC. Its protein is CSAMVGQNYEQYF.

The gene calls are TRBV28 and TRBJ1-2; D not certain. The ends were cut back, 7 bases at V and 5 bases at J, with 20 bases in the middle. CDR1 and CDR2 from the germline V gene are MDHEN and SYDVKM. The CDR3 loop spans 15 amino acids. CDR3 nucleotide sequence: TGTGCCAGCAAGGCACCAACTACTGAGACGTATGGCTACACCTTC. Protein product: CASKAPTTETYGYTF.